The sequence of this T cell receptor beta chain was determined in a study of Ad26.COV2.S vaccination and SARS-CoV-2 variants. Study background: Participant was drawn from the COV1001 Ad26.COV2.S trial arm. The authors gave Ad26.COV2.S intramuscularly, either once or twice 56 days apart.

In germline, CDR1 is SEHNR, CDR2 FQNEAQ (reference sequence). V shed 1 base and J shed 3 bases, with 7 bases lying between them. CDR3 size: 14 residues. Notes on the study in general: Reportedly, spike-specific CD8+ and CD4+ T cell responses achieved substantial breadth once vaccination had taken place.

Sample treatment: roughly 18 received Ad26.COV2.S at low or high dose, single or two shots; 5 received placebo; per-sample allocation not given. Samples came from day 63 after the first vaccine or placebo injection. What was given as vaccine was an Ad26 vector encoding Wuhan-strain SARS-CoV-2 spike. Some clones are missing from TCRdb's copy, which holds only in-frame ones; the method was immunoSEQ multiplex PCR. Altogether about half a million clones are present, roughly 87% being singletons, with the ten largest covering about 1.5%. Comment on this clone: Its target is not known. Other DNA variants within this sample encode the same CDR3.

Sequenced material: peripheral blood, taken in a trial of Ad26.COV2.S vaccine versus placebo. The receptor was derived from a person between 18 and 65 years old who received the Ad26.COV2.S COVID-19 vaccine or a placebo. The chain uses TRBV7-9 and TRBJ2-1, with D hard to call. The CDR3 DNA reads as TGTGCCAGCAGCTTAGGGTCAGGCTACAATGAGCAGTTCTTC. Translating it yields CASSLGSGYNEQFF.